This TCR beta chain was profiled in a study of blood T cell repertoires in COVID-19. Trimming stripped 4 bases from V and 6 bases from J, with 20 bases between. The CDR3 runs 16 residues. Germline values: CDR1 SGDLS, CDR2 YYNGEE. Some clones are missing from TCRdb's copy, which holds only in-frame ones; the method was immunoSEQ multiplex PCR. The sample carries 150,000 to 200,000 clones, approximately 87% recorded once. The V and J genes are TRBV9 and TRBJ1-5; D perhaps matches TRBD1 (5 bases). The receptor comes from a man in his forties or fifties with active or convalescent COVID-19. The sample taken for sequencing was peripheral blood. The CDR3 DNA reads TGTGCCAGCAGCTCCGGAGGCAGATCGGGGGGTCAGCCCCAGCATTTT. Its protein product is CASSSGGRSGGQPQHF. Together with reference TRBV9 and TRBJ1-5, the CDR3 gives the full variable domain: DSGVTQTPKHLITATGQRVTLRCSPRSGDLSVYWYQQSLDQGLQFLIQYYNGEERAKGNILERFSAQQFPDLHSELNLSSLELGDSALYFCASSSGGRSGGQPQHFGDGTRLSIL.